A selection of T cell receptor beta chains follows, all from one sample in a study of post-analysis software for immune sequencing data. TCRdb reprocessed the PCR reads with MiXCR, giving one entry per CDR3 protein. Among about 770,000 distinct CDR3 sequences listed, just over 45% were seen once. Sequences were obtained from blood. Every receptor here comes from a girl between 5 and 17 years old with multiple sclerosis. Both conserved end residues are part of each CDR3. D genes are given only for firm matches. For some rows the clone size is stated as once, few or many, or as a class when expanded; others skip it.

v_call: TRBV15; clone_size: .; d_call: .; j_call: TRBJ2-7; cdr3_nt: TGTGCCACCAGTACCGGCTCACAGTTCTCCTACGAGCAGTACTTC; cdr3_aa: CATSTGSQFSYEQYF
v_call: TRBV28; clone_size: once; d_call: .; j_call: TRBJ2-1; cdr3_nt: TGTGCCAGCAGTTTCCCAGGGAGCAATGAGCAGTTCTTC; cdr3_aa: CASSFPGSNEQFF
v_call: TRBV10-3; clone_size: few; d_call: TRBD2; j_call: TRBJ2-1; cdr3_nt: TGTGCCATCAGAAACAGAGGACTAGCGGACTACAATGAGCAGTTCTTC; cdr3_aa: CAIRNRGLADYNEQFF
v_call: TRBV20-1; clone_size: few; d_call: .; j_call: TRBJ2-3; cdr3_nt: TGCAGTGCCGAGACTCACACAGATACGCAGTATTTT; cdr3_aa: CSAETHTDTQYF
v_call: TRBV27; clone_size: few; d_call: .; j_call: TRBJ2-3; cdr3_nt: TGTGCCAGCAGTCACCCGACCACTGGGGCAGATACGCAGTATTTT; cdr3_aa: CASSHPTTGADTQYF
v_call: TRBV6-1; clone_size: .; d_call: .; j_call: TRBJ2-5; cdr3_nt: TGTGCCAGCAGTGAAGCAGGCAATGAGCAGTACTTC; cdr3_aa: CASSEAGNEQYF
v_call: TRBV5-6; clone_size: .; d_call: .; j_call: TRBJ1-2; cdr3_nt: TGTGCCAGCAGCTTGGGGACGGGTGCCCTTGGCTACACCTTC; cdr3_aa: CASSLGTGALGYTF
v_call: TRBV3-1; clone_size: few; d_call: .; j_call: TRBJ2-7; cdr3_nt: TGTGCCAGCAGCCAAGTACCCGGGGACACCCTATACGAGCAGTACTTC; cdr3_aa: CASSQVPGDTLYEQYF
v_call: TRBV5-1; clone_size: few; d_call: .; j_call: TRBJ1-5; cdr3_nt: TGCGCCAGCAGCTTGGCTATAACGGGGGCGAATCAGCCCCAGCATTTT; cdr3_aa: CASSLAITGANQPQHF
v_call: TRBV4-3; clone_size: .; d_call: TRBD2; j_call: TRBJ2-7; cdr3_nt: TGCGCCAGCAGCCAAGATTACCAGGGACTAGCGGGGTACGAGCAGTACTTC; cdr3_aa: CASSQDYQGLAGYEQYF
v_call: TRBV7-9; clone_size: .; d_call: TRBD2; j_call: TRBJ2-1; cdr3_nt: TGTGCCAGCAGCCCGCCCGGCCTAGCGGGGAACAATGAGCAGTTCTTC; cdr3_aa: CASSPPGLAGNNEQFF
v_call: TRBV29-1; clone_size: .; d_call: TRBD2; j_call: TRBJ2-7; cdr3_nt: TGCAGCGTTCTAGCGGGAGTCGGGTACGAGCAGTACTTC; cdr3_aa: CSVLAGVGYEQYF
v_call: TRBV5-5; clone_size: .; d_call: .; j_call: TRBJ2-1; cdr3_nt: TGTGCCAGCAGCCCCGAGGGAGGCGATGAGCAGTTCTTC; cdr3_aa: CASSPEGGDEQFF
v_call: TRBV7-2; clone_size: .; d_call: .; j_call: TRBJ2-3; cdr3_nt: TGTGCCAGCAGCTTGAAACTGGCTCTCACAGATACGCAGTATTTT; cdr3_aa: CASSLKLALTDTQYF
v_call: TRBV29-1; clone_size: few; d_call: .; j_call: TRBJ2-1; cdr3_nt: TGCAGCGTTGAACATAGGGTGTCAAATGAGCAGTTCTTC; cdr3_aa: CSVEHRVSNEQFF
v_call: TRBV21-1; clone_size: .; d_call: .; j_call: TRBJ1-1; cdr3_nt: TGTGCCAGCAGCAGACACCAGGGAAGAACTGAAGCTTTCTTT; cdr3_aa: CASSRHQGRTEAFF
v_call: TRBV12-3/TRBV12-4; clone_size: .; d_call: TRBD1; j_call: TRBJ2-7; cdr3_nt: TGTGCCAGCAGTCCCACCGGGACAGTGGTACGCGAGCAGTACTTC; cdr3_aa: CASSPTGTVVREQYF
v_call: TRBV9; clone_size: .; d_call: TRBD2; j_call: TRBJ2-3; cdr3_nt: TGTGCCAGCAGCCCCCGGACTAGCGGGATGCGTAGAACAGATACGCAGTATTTT; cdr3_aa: CASSPRTSGMRRTDTQYF
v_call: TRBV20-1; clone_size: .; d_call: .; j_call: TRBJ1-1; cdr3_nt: TGCAGTGCTAGATGGCCAGCTGGGGGAAACACTGAAGCTTTCTTT; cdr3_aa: CSARWPAGGNTEAFF
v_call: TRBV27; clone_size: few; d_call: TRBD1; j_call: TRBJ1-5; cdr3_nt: TGTGCCAGCCTACAGGGGGTTCAGAATCAGCCCCAGCATTTT; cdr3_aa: CASLQGVQNQPQHF
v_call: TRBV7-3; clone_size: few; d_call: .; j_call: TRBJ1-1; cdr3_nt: TGTGCCAGCAGCTTAAGTGGGGGCAGAGGAACTGAAGCTTTCTTT; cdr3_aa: CASSLSGGRGTEAFF
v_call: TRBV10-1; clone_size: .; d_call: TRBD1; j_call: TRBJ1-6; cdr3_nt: TGCGCCAGCAGAGCAGGGGGCGAGAATTCACCCCTCCACTTT; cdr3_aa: CASRAGGENSPLHF